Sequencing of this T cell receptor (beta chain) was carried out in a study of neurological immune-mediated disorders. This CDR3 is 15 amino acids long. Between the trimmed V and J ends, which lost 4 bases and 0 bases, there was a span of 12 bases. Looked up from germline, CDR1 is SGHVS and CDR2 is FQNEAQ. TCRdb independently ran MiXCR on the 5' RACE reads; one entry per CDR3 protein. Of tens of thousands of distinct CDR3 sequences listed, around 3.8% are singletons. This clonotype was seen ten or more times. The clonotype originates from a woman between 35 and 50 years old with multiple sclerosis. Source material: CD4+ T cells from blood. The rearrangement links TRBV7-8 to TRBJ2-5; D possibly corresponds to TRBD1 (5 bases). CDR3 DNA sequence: TGTGCCAGCAGCTCTTATACAGGATACCAAGAGACCCAGTACTTC. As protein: CASSSYTGYQETQYF.